Below are 8 T cell receptor beta chains sequenced from a single sample in a study of early T cells in non-severe SARS-CoV-2 infection. TCRdb redid the calling of the 5' RACE reads with MiXCR, one entry per CDR3 protein. The sample yields around 70,000 distinct CDR3 sequences, about a tenth seen once. The sample was whole blood. These receptors were taken from an adult who was a healthcare worker with PCR-confirmed SARS-CoV-2 infection or an uninfected control (not recorded which).

There are many counts of this clonotype. The rearrangement links TRBV20-1 to TRBJ2-5, with TRBD2 matching 10 bases. V dropped 4 bases and J dropped 1; count of bases not matched to a gene: 6. This CDR3 spans 15 amino acids. In germline, CDR1 is DFQATT, CDR2 SNEGSKA (reference sequence). CDR3 sequence reads: CSATVAGGSQETQYF. In nucleotides, the CDR3 is TGCAGTGCTACTGTAGCGGGAGGCTCCCAAGAGACCCAGTACTTC.

This clonotype was counted ten times or more. The chain is built from TRBV4-1 and TRBJ1-4; TRBD1 is a possible D gene (5 bases). Germline CDR1 and CDR2: MGHRA and YSYEKL. The CDR3 is 15 residues long. V lost 0 bases, J lost 6 bases, and 11 bases lay in between. The CDR3 sequence is CASSQDIGADEKLFF. The CDR3 DNA reads as TGCGCCAGCAGCCAAGATATCGGGGCGGATGAAAAACTGTTTTTT.

The rearrangement links TRBV6-2 or TRBV6-3 to TRBJ1-2; weak D call: TRBD1 (5 bases). There are 14 residues in the CDR3. Germline-derived CDR1 and CDR2 are MNHEY and SVGEGT. The V end lost 3 bases, the J end lost 8 bases, and 16 bases lay between the germline ends. The CDR3 DNA sequence: TGTGCCAGCAGTTATAGGACAACAGATGACGGCTACACCTTC. It encodes CASSYRTTDDGYTF.

This clonotype was seen many times. As DNA, the CDR3 is TGTGCCAGCAGAAAACAGGAAAGTTCCTACGAGCAGTACTTC. As protein: CASRKQESSYEQYF. This chain uses TRBV5-6 with TRBJ2-7, with TRBD1 as a possible D gene (5 bases). CDR3 length: 14 amino acids. The germline V gene has CDR1 SGHDT and CDR2 YYEEEE. Trimming took off 5 bases at V and 1 base at J, with 13 bases between the two ends.

This clonotype has more than one count but fewer than ten. The V call is TRBV7-2, the J call TRBJ2-3, with D perhaps TRBD2 (5 bases). V lost 6 bases to trimming and J lost 10 bases, with 23 bases between them. This CDR3 comprises 15 residues. Looked up from germline, CDR1 is SGHTA and CDR2 is FQGNSA. The CDR3 protein is CASSPMASPAGSQYF. The CDR3 DNA sequence: TGTGCCAGCAGTCCTATGGCTAGCCCGGCGGGTTCGCAGTATTTT.

The gene calls are TRBV6-2 or TRBV6-3 and TRBJ2-4, with TRBD2 as a possible D gene (6 bases). The CDR3 has 14 residues. The ends were cut back, 7 bases at V and 4 bases at J, with 14 bases in the middle. CDR1 and CDR2 from the germline V gene are MNHEY and SVGEGT. The CDR3 bases are TGTGCCAGCAAGGAGCGGGTTGCGAAAAACATTCAGTACTTC. Translation: CASKERVAKNIQYF.

Remarks on this clonotype: A read error may explain this, as a much larger clone is one base away. Since no conserved phenylalanine or tryptophan closes the CDR3, a read error is the likely cause. The chain carries TRBV6-1 and TRBJ2-2; 8 bases are a match to TRBD2. The germline V gene has CDR1 MNHNS and CDR2 SASEGT. V shed 3 bases, J shed 4 bases, and the junction held 4 bases outside the gene matches. The CDR3 is 15 amino acids. The CDR3 loop is CASSDGTRSTGELFL. In DNA form, the CDR3 reads TGTGCCAGCAGTGACGGGACTAGGAGCACCGGGGAGCTGTTTCTT.

In its sample, this clonotype was seen many times. The V gene is TRBV11-2, the J gene TRBJ1-6, with 11 bases aligning to TRBD1. J gave up 9 bases and V 6 bases, and 7 bases lay outside the gene matches. This CDR3 has 15 amino acids. The germline V gene has CDR1 SGHAT and CDR2 FQNNGV. The CDR3 is CASRQTGTGGSPLHF. The CDR3 DNA sequence: TGTGCCAGCAGGCAGACCGGGACAGGGGGTTCACCCCTCCACTTT.